Presented here are 3 T cell receptor beta chains from one specimen sequenced in a study of PD-L1 blockade in urothelial cancer. Repertoires were generated with immunoSEQ multiplex PCR, while TCRdb's copy carries only in-frame clones and drops some. The repertoire holds tens of thousands of clones, with more than 80% as singletons. The time point here: peripheral blood 6 weeks after treatment start. This specimen consisted of PBMCs, obtained around atezolizumab (anti-PD-L1) treatment. The receptor set was obtained from a man between 65 and 79 years old with urothelial cancer.

The chain recombines TRBV19 with TRBJ2-7; 7 bases are shared with TRBD2. Germline CDR1 LNHDA, CDR2 SQIVND (reference sequence). There are 15 residues in the CDR3. V shed 5 bases and J 1 base; nucleotides not matched to a gene: 8. The CDR3 DNA reads TGTGCCAGTAGTCACGCTAGCGGATCTTCCTACGAGCAGTACTTC. Its translation is CASSHASGSSYEQYF.

The rearrangement uses TRBV7-2 and TRBJ1-2; TRBD1 matches 9 bases. The germline V gene has CDR1 SGHTA and CDR2 FQGNSA. This CDR3 contains 13 residues. J gave up 4 bases and V 5 bases, and 2 bases lay outside the gene matches. CDR3 in DNA: TGTGCCAGCAGCGCGGGACAGGGCTATGGCTACACCTTC. Residues: CASSAGQGYGYTF.

This clone was detected a few times. The chain couples TRBV9 to TRBJ2-1; D is perhaps TRBD2 (5 bases). The germline CDR1 and CDR2 sequences are SGDLS and YYNGEE. The V and J ends lost 0 bases and 0 bases respectively, with 10 bases between them. This CDR3 is built from 16 residues. CDR3 in amino acids: CASSVAEGASYNEQFF. The DNA of the CDR3 is TGTGCCAGCAGCGTAGCAGAGGGAGCCTCCTACAATGAGCAGTTCTTC.